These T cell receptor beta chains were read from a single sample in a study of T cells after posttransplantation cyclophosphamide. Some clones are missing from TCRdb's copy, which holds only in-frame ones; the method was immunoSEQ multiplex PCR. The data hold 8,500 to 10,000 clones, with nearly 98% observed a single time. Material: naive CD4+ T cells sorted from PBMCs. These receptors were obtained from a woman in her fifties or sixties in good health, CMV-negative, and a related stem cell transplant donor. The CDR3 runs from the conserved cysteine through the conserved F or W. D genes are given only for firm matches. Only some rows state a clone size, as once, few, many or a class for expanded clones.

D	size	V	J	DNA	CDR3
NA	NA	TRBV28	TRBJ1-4	TGTGCCAGCAGTTTTCCGGGGATCCATGAAAAACTGTTTTTT	CASSFPGIHEKLFF
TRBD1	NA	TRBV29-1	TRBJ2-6	TGCAGCGTTTTACAGGGGGCGCCTGGGGCCAACGTCCTGACTTTC	CSVLQGAPGANVLTF
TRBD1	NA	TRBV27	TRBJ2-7	TGTGCCAGCAGTCCCCTGGGGAGGGGGACAGGGGGTTTCCACGAGCAGTACTTC	CASSPLGRGTGGFHEQYF
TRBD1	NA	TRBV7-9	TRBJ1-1	TGTGCCAGCAGCCTGACAGGGGGCGCGTACACTGAAGCTTTCTTT	CASSLTGGAYTEAFF
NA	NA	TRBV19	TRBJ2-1	TGTGCCAGTAGTGCTCGGGGAGATGAGCAGTTCTTC	CASSARGDEQFF
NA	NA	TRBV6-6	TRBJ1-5	TGTGCCAGCAGTTACCCCGGACAGCCGAGCAATCAGCCCCAGCATTTT	CASSYPGQPSNQPQHF
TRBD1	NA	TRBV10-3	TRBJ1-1	TGTGCCATCAGTTCCGGACAGGGGGCGCTCGGTGAAGCTTTCTTT	CAISSGQGALGEAFF
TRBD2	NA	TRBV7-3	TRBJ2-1	TGTGCCAGCAGCCTCTCTAGCGGGAGTCGGAATGAGCAGTTCTTC	CASSLSSGSRNEQFF
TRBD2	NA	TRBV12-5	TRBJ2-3	TGTGCTAGTGTCCCAAGCGGGGCCACCACAGATACGCAGTATTTT	CASVPSGATTDTQYF
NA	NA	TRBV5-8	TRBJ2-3	TGTGCCAGCAGCGCCCGTTTTTTGACTAGCACAGATACGCAGTATTTT	CASSARFLTSTDTQYF
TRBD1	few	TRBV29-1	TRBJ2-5	TGCAGCGCCCAGAGGGCAGGGGGCCCCCAAGAGACCCAGTACTTC	CSAQRAGGPQETQYF
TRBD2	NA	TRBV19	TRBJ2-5	TGTGCCAGTAGTATCCCACTAGCGGGGTACCAAGAGACCCAGTACTTC	CASSIPLAGYQETQYF
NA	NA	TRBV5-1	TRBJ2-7	TGCGCCAGCAGCTTGGCCACAAACTACGAGCAGTACTTC	CASSLATNYEQYF
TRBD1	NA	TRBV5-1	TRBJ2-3	TGCGCCAGCAGCTTACAGGGGTCAGATACGCAGTATTTT	CASSLQGSDTQYF
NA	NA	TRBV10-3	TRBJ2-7	TGTGCCATCAGTGAACTCCACGAGCAGTACTTC	CAISELHEQYF
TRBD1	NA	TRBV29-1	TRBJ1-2	TGCAGCGTTGACCGCAGGGGGCGCGTCTATGGCTACACCTTC	CSVDRRGRVYGYTF
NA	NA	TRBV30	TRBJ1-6	TGTGCCTGGAGTAAGGAGTTACTTAATTCACCCCTCCACTTT	CAWSKELLNSPLHF
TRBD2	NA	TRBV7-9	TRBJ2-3	TGTGCCAGCAGCCAAGCGGGGGGGATAACAGATACGCAGTATTTT	CASSQAGGITDTQYF
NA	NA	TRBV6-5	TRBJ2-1	TGTGCCAGCAGAGTGCGGGGTTCGTGGTTTGATGAGCAGTTCTTC	CASRVRGSWFDEQFF
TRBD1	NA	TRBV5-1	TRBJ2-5	TGCGCCAGCAGCTTGGACAGGGGGCGCTGGGAGACCCAGTACTTC	CASSLDRGRWETQYF
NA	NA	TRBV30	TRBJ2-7	TGTGCCTGGGGGCAGGGACACCGGGTGAGACCCTACGAGCAGTACTTC	CAWGQGHRVRPYEQYF
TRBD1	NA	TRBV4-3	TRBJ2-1	TGCGCCAGCAGCCAAGTGGACAGGGCCTTAGGGTATGAGCAGTTCTTC	CASSQVDRALGYEQFF
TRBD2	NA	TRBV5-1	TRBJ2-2	TGCGCCAGCAGCCATACTAGCGGGGGGGCCGTGCGGGAGCTGTTTTTT	CASSHTSGGAVRELFF
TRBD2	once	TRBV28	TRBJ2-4	TGTGCCAGCAGCCCGGGGGGGGTAGCCAAAAACATTCAGTACTTC	CASSPGGVAKNIQYF
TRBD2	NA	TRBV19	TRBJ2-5	TGTGCCAGTCTCCCCCTAGCGGACCAAGAGACCCAGTACTTC	CASLPLADQETQYF
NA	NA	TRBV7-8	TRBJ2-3	TGTGCCAGCAGCTCCCTGGAGCGGCTCACAGATACGCAGTATTTT	CASSSLERLTDTQYF
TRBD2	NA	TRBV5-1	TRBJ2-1	TGCGCCAGCAGCCTCCGGGTAGCGGGGGCCCCAGGCAATGAGCAGTTCTTC	CASSLRVAGAPGNEQFF
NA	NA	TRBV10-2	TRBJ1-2	TGCGCCAGCAGTTCCGCGGGGAGTGGCTACACCTTC	CASSSAGSGYTF
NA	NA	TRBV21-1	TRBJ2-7	TGTGCCAGCAGCAGGGTGGCCGCACGACAGGGGGCCATTCTGCTACACGAGCAGTACTTC	CASSRVAARQGAILLHEQYF
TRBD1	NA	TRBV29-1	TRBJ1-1	TGCAGCGTTGAAGTGACACAGGGGGCTGAAGCTTTCTTT	CSVEVTQGAEAFF
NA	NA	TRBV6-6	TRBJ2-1	TGTGCCAGCACCGACCCGGCTAGCAGTAGGAATGAGCAGTTCTTC	CASTDPASSRNEQFF
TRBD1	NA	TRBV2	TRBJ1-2	TGTGCCAGCAGTGAAGTGGAGACAGGGCCCTATGGCTACACCTTC	CASSEVETGPYGYTF
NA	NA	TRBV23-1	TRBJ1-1	TGCGCCAGCAGTCGCTTACAGCTTAACACTGAAGCTTTCTTT	CASSRLQLNTEAFF
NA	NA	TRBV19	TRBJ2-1	TGTGCCAGTAGTATCAGGGGCCCGATAAACAATGAGCAGTTCTTC	CASSIRGPINNEQFF
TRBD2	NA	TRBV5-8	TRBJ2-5	TGTGCCAGCAAATCTAGCGGGAAAGCAGAGACCCAGTACTTC	CASKSSGKAETQYF
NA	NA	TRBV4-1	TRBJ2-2	TGCGCCAGCAGCCACACACCGGGACTCCAACCAGGACGGGAGCTGTTTTTT	CASSHTPGLQPGRELFF
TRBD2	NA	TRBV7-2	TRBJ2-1	TGTGCCAGCAGCTTAAGTTCTCTAAGCGGGGGGGCAGGCGAGCAGTTCTTC	CASSLSSLSGGAGEQFF
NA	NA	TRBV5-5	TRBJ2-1	TGTGCCAGCAGCTTGGATCGGCTGACACTCTACAATGAGCAGTTCTTC	CASSLDRLTLYNEQFF
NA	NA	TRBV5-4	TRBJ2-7	TGTGCCAGCAGCTTGAGCCAGGGGCCCTACGAGCAGTACTTC	CASSLSQGPYEQYF
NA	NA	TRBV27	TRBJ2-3	TGTGCCAGCAGTTTCCTCTCCTTCCCGGGCACGGGAACAGATACGCAGTATTTT	CASSFLSFPGTGTDTQYF
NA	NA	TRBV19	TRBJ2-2	TGTGCCGTTCACCCGGGACAAAGCACCGGGGAGCTGTTTTTT	CAVHPGQSTGELFF
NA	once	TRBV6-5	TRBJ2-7	TGTGCCAGCAGTGGCACAGGGTATGGGTACGAGCAGTACTTC	CASSGTGYGYEQYF
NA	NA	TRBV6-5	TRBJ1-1	TGTGCCAGCAGTTACTCGCCAGGGTTAGGCGCTGAAGCTTTCTTT	CASSYSPGLGAEAFF
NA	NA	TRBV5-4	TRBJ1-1	TGTGCCAGCAGCCCATCTACAGTGCCGAACACTGAAGCTTTCTTT	CASSPSTVPNTEAFF
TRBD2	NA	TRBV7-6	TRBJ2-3	TGTGCCAGCAGCTTAGTCGTTAGCGGGGGTACTAGCACAGATACGCAGTATTTT	CASSLVVSGGTSTDTQYF
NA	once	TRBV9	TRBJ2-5	TGTGTCAGCACACGAGGGTCGCAAGGGACCCAGTACTTC	CVSTRGSQGTQYF
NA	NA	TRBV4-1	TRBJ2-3	TGCGCCAGCAGCTCCGGGGACACAGATACGCAGTATTTT	CASSSGDTDTQYF
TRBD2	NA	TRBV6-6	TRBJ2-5	TGTGCCAGCAGCCCCCCGGGGGGGGGAGAGACCCAGTACTTC	CASSPPGGGETQYF
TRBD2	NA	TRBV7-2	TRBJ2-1	TGTGCCAGCAGCCGTCCGGGACTAGCGGTCTACAATGAGCAGTTCTTC	CASSRPGLAVYNEQFF